This T cell receptor (beta chain) was documented in a study of blood T cell repertoires in COVID-19. The CDR3 spans 18 residues. The germline gives CDR1 SGHTA, CDR2 FQGNSA. The V gene end was trimmed by 1 base and the J gene end by 5 bases; junction bases not matched to a gene: 13. The assay was immunoSEQ multiplex PCR, and TCRdb's table has in-frame clones only and misses some. The sample lists around 120,000 clones; about 86% were seen once. The sample comprised peripheral blood. This chain joins TRBV7-2 and TRBJ2-5; 10 bases fit TRBD2. This receptor was identified in a woman in her forties or fifties with active or convalescent COVID-19. The CDR3 sequence: CASSLVLAGAGGDETQYF. The CDR3 coding sequence is TGTGCCAGCAGCTTAGTCCTAGCGGGGGCGGGAGGGGACGAGACCCAGTACTTC.